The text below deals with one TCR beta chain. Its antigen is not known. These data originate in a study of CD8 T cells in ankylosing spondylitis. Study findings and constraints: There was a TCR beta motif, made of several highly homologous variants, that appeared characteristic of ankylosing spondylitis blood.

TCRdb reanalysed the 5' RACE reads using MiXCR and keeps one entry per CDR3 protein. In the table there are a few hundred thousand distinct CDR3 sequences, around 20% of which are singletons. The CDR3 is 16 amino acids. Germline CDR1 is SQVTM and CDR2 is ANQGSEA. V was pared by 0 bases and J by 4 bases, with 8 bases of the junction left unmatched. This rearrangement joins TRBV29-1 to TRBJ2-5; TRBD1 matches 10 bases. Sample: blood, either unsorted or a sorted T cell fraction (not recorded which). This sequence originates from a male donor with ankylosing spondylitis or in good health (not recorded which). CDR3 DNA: TGCAGCGTTGAAGACCGGGACAGGGGCGCCCCAGAGACCCAGTACTTC. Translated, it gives CSVEDRDRGAPETQYF.